This T cell receptor (beta chain) was obtained from a study of T-cell reconstitution after alpha-beta-depleted transplantation in children (dated by TCRdb to the mid-2010s). Regarding the complete study: The study quantitatively tracked T-cell immune reconstitution after TCRalphabeta/CD19-depleted allogeneic hematopoietic cell transplantation in children using TCR repertoire profiling.

As to this clonotype: There is no known antigen for this receptor. Nothing much larger sits one base from this clone, and base qualities are not available.

At the junction V is shortened by 5 bases and J by 0 bases, with 14 bases in between. From the germline V gene, CDR1 is SGHTA and CDR2 is FQGNSA. The CDR3, from cysteine to phenylalanine, totals 16 residues. Only the CDR3 part of the read is kept: 48 bases, read in frame from the first base. The library was generated by PCR. Data came from an Illumina HiSeq 2500. TCR libraries were prepared with molecular barcoding, using unique molecular identifiers to normalize TCRbeta repertoire quantification. TCRdb redid the processing of the public reads, applying fastp at Q25 and MiXCR, and retained in-frame beta chains. For every CDR3 protein sequence, its rows merge into one entry that carries the most common genes and DNA. Present in this sample are about 640,000 distinct CDR3 sequences, approximately 15% of which were seen just once. The ten most abundant clones make up about 1.1% of the sample.

The chain couples TRBV7-2 to TRBJ2-4; TRBD2 is a possible D gene, resting on 6 matching bases. This TCR was sampled from a human donor who donated a stem cell graft to a child with acute myeloid leukemia. The sequencing here drew on PBMCs from the stem cell graft donor, taken from the stem cell graft. The CDR3 has the sequence CASSPRTGLAKNIQYF. The DNA is TGTGCCAGCAGCCCCCGGACGGGACTAGCCAAAAACATTCAGTACTTC.